The 3 T cell receptor beta chains in this list originate from one sample, sequenced in a study of response to subunit inactivated influenza vaccine. Each CDR3 protein gets one entry after TCRdb re-called the RT-PCR reads with MiXCR. Among 530,000 or so distinct CDR3 sequences listed, about 25% were seen once. Sequenced here: CD4+ T cells sorted from PBMCs, sampled more than 4 days after vaccination. The source of these receptors is a man between 50 and 59 years old who received an inactivated influenza vaccine.

This clonotype was observed a few times. The V gene is TRBV29-1, the J gene TRBJ2-3; 7 nucleotides line up with TRBD1. The V gene end was trimmed by 8 bases and the J gene end by 2 bases; junction bases not matched to a gene: 13. The CDR3 contains 15 residues. CDR1 SQVTM and CDR2 ANQGSEA come from the germline V gene. The CDR3 region has the DNA TGCAGCCAATGGTCACGACAGGGATCCACAGATACGCAGTATTTT. It yields the protein CSQWSRQGSTDTQYF.

This clonotype occurred a few times. The chain links TRBV29-1 to TRBJ2-7, with D possibly matching TRBD1 (5 bases). V was pared by 6 bases and J by 3 bases, with 15 bases between. CDR3 size: 13 residues. From germline, CDR1 is SQVTM and CDR2 ANQGSEA. DNA for the CDR3: TGCAGCGTGGCAGGGTATGAAGGCTACGAGCAGTACTTC. It yields the protein CSVAGYEGYEQYF.

The chain carries TRBV20-1 and TRBJ2-1; 9 nucleotides align to TRBD2. V dropped 5 bases and J dropped 4; count of bases not matched to a gene: 9. Germline V gene sequence: CDR1 DFQATT, CDR2 SNEGSKA (reference sequence). CDR3 size: 15 residues. Written as DNA, the CDR3 is TGCAGTGCTCAACCTCTAGCGGGAAAATACAATGAGCAGTTCTTC. Its translation is CSAQPLAGKYNEQFF.